This TCR beta chain was sequenced during a study of cytomegalovirus exposure and HLA in healthy donors. Findings and caveats of the study: Because they were indistinguishable, some V segments, including TRBV6-2 and TRBV6-3, were excluded. Most of the CMV-associated TCR beta chains (in a later analysis) appeared to be HLA-restricted.

In the case of this clone: The antigen is unknown.

The CDR3 is 15 residues long. Trimming removed 1 base from V and 13 bases from J; junction bases left unmatched: 12. CDR1 is MGHRA, CDR2 YSYEKL, per germline. With 60 Vbeta and 13 Jbeta primers, the PCR was carried out. TCRdb keeps only in-frame clones here, not all; method: immunoSEQ multiplex PCR. Here the sample spans around 100,000 clones, around 86% being singletons. This chain links TRBV4-1 with TRBJ1-4; TRBD1 matches 7 bases. The specimen was PBMCs. The sequence was collected from a female donor in good health and CMV-seropositive. CDR3 sequence reads: CASSQVGDSRGRLFF. CDR3 in DNA: TGCGCCAGCAGCCAAGTTGGGGACAGCCGGGGCCGACTGTTTTTT.